These 23 T cell receptor beta chains were sequenced from one sample in a study of radiation and T cells in renal cell carcinoma. The time point here: baseline pretreatment blood. The treatment was: 15 Gy SBRT to primary tumor, nephrectomy 4 weeks later. Data came from immunoSEQ multiplex PCR; TCRdb stores just in-frame clones and leaves some out. The table has 110,000 to 150,000 clones, more than 70% seen once. This specimen was blood, taken from a patient whose treatment included radiotherapy and nephrectomy. The receptors come from a woman between 50 and 59 years old with renal cell carcinoma.

In its sample, this clone was seen once. The CDR3 protein is CASSYEGAMNTEAFF. CDR3 bases: TGTGCCAGCAGTTATGAAGGAGCGATGAACACTGAAGCTTTCTTT. V and J are TRBV6-5 and TRBJ1-1; D remains ambiguous. Germline lookup yields CDR1 MNHEY and CDR2 SVGAGI. The ends were cut back, 3 bases at V and 0 bases at J, with 11 bases in the middle. The CDR3 spans 15 residues.

As to this clone: At one end the junction does not follow the germline gene, possibly because of a read error. The CDR3 DNA reads TGTGCCATCAGTGAGGTGGCTTTTCGGAAGCCGTTCTTC. Translating gives CAISEVAFRKPFF. The chain employs TRBV10-3 and TRBJ1-2; D not resolved. CDR3 length: 13 amino acids. The germline CDR1 and CDR2 sequences are ENHRY and SYGVKD.

This rearrangement joins TRBV18 to TRBJ1-5; 10 bases are shared with TRBD1. The CDR3 runs to 17 residues. Germline CDR1 KGHSH, CDR2 LQKENI. The ends lost 1 base at V and 7 bases at J; junction bases unmatched: 10. The CDR3 coding sequence is TGTGCCAGCTCACCACGGGACAGGGGCTTTTCAGAACAGCCCCAGCATTTT. Translation gives CASSPRDRGFSEQPQHF.

V and J are TRBV6-5 and TRBJ2-2; D is unresolved. V was trimmed by 1 base and J by 6 bases, leaving 3 bases between them. The V gene's germline CDR1 is MNHEY and CDR2 SVGAGI. The CDR3 consists of 12 residues. The CDR3 coding sequence is TGTGCCAGCAGTTACTTGTCCGGGGAGCTGTTTTTT. Residues: CASSYLSGELFF.

This chain links TRBV29-1 with TRBJ1-5, with 7 bases fitting TRBD1. The CDR3 extends over 13 amino acids. The ends lost 6 bases at V and 4 bases at J; junction bases unmatched: 6. Germline CDR1 and CDR2: SQVTM and ANQGSEA. CDR3 bases: TGCAGCGTGGAGACAGGGTCGAATCAGCCCCAGCATTTT. Its translation: CSVETGSNQPQHF.

The V and J genes are TRBV14 and TRBJ1-2; no clear D gene. From germline, CDR1 is SGHDN and CDR2 FVKESK. The CDR3 is 12 residues long. V lost 5 bases, J lost 8 bases, and 12 bases lay in between. The CDR3: CASSELSWGYTF. The CDR3 nucleotides read TGTGCCAGCAGCGAACTTTCGTGGGGCTACACCTTC.

This chain joins TRBV4-3 and TRBJ2-1, with 11 bases matching TRBD1. The V and J ends lost 0 bases and 8 bases, in that order; junction bases with no gene match: 9. The CDR3 is 17 residues long. Germline V gene data show CDR1 as LGHNA and CDR2 as YSLEER. As DNA, the CDR3 is TGCGCCAGCAGCCAAGACCCTCCGGGACAGGGGGTCTATGAGCAGTTCTTC. Translated, it gives CASSQDPPGQGVYEQFF.

The chain carries TRBV6-1 and TRBJ1-1, with D unresolved. The CDR3 runs to 14 residues. The V gene's germline CDR1 is MNHNS and CDR2 SASEGT. The V end lost 1 base, the J end lost 1 base, and 7 bases lay between the germline ends. The CDR3 reads CASSEDRGNTEAFF. DNA of the CDR3: TGTGCCAGCAGTGAAGATCGAGGGAACACTGAAGCTTTCTTT.

The gene calls are TRBV5-1 and TRBJ2-5; 7 nucleotides line up with TRBD1. J lost 5 bases, V lost 2 bases, and 18 bases had no gene match. The CDR3 extends over 18 amino acids. In germline, CDR1 is SGHRS, CDR2 YFSETQ. DNA for the CDR3: TGCGCCAGCAGCTTTACTCCGGGACAGAGCAACTCCCAGGAGACCCAGTACTTC. This sequence encodes CASSFTPGQSNSQETQYF.

This clone appeared a single time. The rearrangement uses TRBV19 and TRBJ1-2; D is possibly TRBD1 (6 bases). The CDR3 contains 12 residues. Looked up from germline, CDR1 is LNHDA and CDR2 is SQIVND (reference sequence). V was pared by 5 bases and J by 11 bases, with 15 bases between. The CDR3 DNA is TGTGCCAGTAGTGACCGGGGGCTAGGGTACACCTTC. Its protein product is CASSDRGLGYTF.

This chain joins TRBV15 and TRBJ1-5; D is ambiguous. Germline V gene lookup returns CDR1 LNHNV and CDR2 YYDKDF (reference sequence). V lost 3 bases to trimming and J lost 4 bases, with 13 bases between them. The CDR3 runs to 15 residues. The CDR3: CATSSLGRNNQPQHF. The DNA for the CDR3 is TGTGCCACCAGCAGTCTCGGACGGAATAATCAGCCCCAGCATTTT.

The rearrangement joins TRBV7-2 to TRBJ2-5; no clear D. V was clipped by 4 bases and J by 3 bases, with 12 bases between them. The length of the CDR3 is 14 residues. Germline CDR1 and CDR2: SGHTA and FQGNSA. As DNA, the CDR3 is TGTGCCAGCAGCTGGGGAAGGCTAGAAGAGACCCAGTACTTC. Its translation: CASSWGRLEETQYF.

This chain connects TRBV6-6 to TRBJ2-7, with D possibly called TRBD1 or TRBD2 (6 bases each). The CDR3 contains 14 residues. Deletions cut 6 bases from V and 3 bases from J, with 15 bases between. The germline V gene encodes CDR1 MNHNY and CDR2 SVGAGI (reference sequence). Written as DNA, the CDR3 is TGTGCCAGCAGCGAAGGGGGGTTGTTCTACGAGCAGTACTTC. It yields the protein CASSEGGLFYEQYF.

The rearrangement links TRBV5-8 to TRBJ1-1; D unresolved. Trimming took 0 bases from V and 7 from J, leaving 7 bases between them. The CDR3 is made up of 12 amino acids. The V gene's germline CDR1 is SGHTS and CDR2 YDEGEE. In nucleotides, the CDR3 is TGTGCCAGCAGCTTGGTGGCCCTTGAAGCTTTCTTT. Its protein is CASSLVALEAFF.

The gene calls are TRBV23-1 and TRBJ1-2, with a tentative D call TRBD1 (5 bases). Being an ORF, TRBV23-1 has a function that is uncertain. This CDR3 is built from 15 residues. Deletions cut 4 bases from V and 7 bases from J, with 19 bases between. This CDR3 reads CASSPFGRERVGYTF. The CDR3 nucleotides are TGCGCCAGCAGTCCTTTCGGCAGGGAAAGAGTTGGCTACACCTTC.

Notes on this clone: Distinct nucleotide sequences in the sample also encode this CDR3. The chain combines TRBV5-6 with TRBJ1-2; D is undetermined. Germline CDR1 reads SGHDT; CDR2 reads YYEEEE. This CDR3 is built from 11 residues. The V and J ends lost 1 base and 4 bases respectively, with 2 bases between them. The CDR3 nucleotides read TGTGCCAGCAGCTTGAGCTATGGCTACACCTTC. Residues: CASSLSYGYTF.

The CDR3 DNA is TGTGCCAGTAGTCTCCTCGCAGGGAGGGGCTACACCTTC. Translating gives CASSLLAGRGYTF. The gene calls are TRBV19 and TRBJ1-2; tentative D call: TRBD1 (5 bases). Trimming removed 5 bases at V and 8 bases at J, with 15 bases between. Germline-derived CDR1 and CDR2 are LNHDA and SQIVND (reference sequence). The CDR3 length is 13 residues. Variable domain in full (rest from reference TRBV19 and TRBJ1-2): DGGITQSPKYLFRKEGQNVTLSCEQNLNHDAMYWYRQDPGQGLRLIYYSQIVNDFQKGDIAEGYSVSREKKESFPLTVTSAQKNPTAFYLCASSLLAGRGYTFGSGTRLTVV.

J is TRBJ1-2 and V is TRBV6-4, with D perhaps TRBD1 (5 bases). This CDR3 has 15 amino acids. Germline lookup yields CDR1 MRHNA and CDR2 SNTAGT. V lost 6 bases, J lost 0 bases, and 14 bases lay in between. The CDR3 nucleotides are TGTGCCAGCAGGCCTACAGACAGCCCTAACTATGGCTACACCTTC. Encoded protein: CASRPTDSPNYGYTF.

This clone was recorded only once. The chain recombines TRBV7-8 with TRBJ1-1; TRBD1 matches at 7 bases. The CDR3 totals 15 residues. Trimming took 5 bases from V and 4 from J; bases not matched to a gene: 10. Germline V gives CDR1 SGHVS, CDR2 FQNEAQ. The CDR3 loop is CASSPRGVGGTEAFF. The DNA for the CDR3 is TGTGCCAGCAGCCCCAGGGGGGTAGGCGGCACTGAAGCTTTCTTT. The variable domain in full, completed from reference TRBV7-8 and TRBJ1-1, reads GAGVSQSPRYKVAKRGQDVALRCDPISGHVSLFWYQQALGQGPEFLTYFQNEAQLDKSGLPSDRFFAERPEGSVSTLKIQRTQQEDSAVYLCASSPRGVGGTEAFFGQGTRLTVV.

This clone was counted a single time. The J gene is TRBJ2-1, the V gene TRBV6-1, with 12 positions matching TRBD2. From germline, CDR1 is MNHNS and CDR2 SASEGT. The CDR3 extends over 18 amino acids. V gave up 4 bases and J gave up 2 bases; unmatched junction bases: 9. The CDR3 DNA reads as TGTGCCAGCAGTGCGCTAGCGGGGGGGCAGTCCCCCTACAATGAGCAGTTCTTC. Its translation is CASSALAGGQSPYNEQFF.

The chain employs TRBV7-6 and TRBJ2-3; weak D call: TRBD1 (6 bases). Looked up from germline, CDR1 is SGHVS and CDR2 is FNYEAQ. CDR3 size: 14 residues. V lost 4 bases, J lost 7 bases, and 15 bases lay in between. Here the CDR3 DNA reads TGTGCCAGCAGCTCATTCAGGGGACGAAATACGCAGTATTTT. Translating gives CASSSFRGRNTQYF.

This chain joins TRBV2 and TRBJ2-5, with D tentatively TRBD2 (6 bases). The CDR3 has 14 residues. CDR1 and CDR2 (germline): SNHLY, FYNNEI. V lost 7 bases to trimming and J lost 4 bases, with 16 bases between them. The CDR3 protein is CASKGNPGGETQYF. CDR3 sequence (DNA): TGTGCCAGCAAAGGAAACCCCGGGGGAGAGACCCAGTACTTC.

The chain is built from TRBV21-1 and TRBJ1-4. TRBV21-1 is tagged as a pseudogene. The CDR3 is 15 amino acids. DNA for the CDR3: TGTGCCAGCAGCAACTTGGCAGTAGTTAATGAAAAACTGTTTTTT. This codes for CASSNLAVVNEKLFF.